Listed here is a single T cell receptor (beta chain). Generated by immunoSEQ multiplex PCR, the TCRdb table keeps only in-frame clones and is missing some. The sample has some 34,000 clones; 97% are singletons. CDR3 size: 15 residues. CDR1 SGHTS and CDR2 YDEGEE come from the germline V gene. Trimming took 2 bases from V and 9 from J, leaving 18 bases between them. These data originate in a study of T cells in tuberculosis. On the study more broadly: A South African cohort included IGRA-negative adolescents, latently infected IGRA-positive adolescents and adults with active tuberculosis.

Specimen: PBMCs. The clonotype was recovered from a donor aged 10-30 years with latent tuberculosis or without tuberculosis infection. The gene calls are TRBV5-8 and TRBJ1-5; the D is unclear. CDR3 in amino acids: CASSLFDGRYGPQHF. CDR3 coding DNA: TGTGCCAGCAGCTTATTCGACGGGAGGTACGGGCCCCAGCATTTT.